In this sample, the clone carrying this TCR beta chain turned up a few times. This sample is part of a study of response to subunit inactivated influenza vaccine. The germline CDR1 and CDR2 sequences are MNHEY and SVGEGT. The J segment lost 3 bases and the V segment lost 6 bases, leaving 9 bases of the junction unmatched. This CDR3 has 16 amino acids. TCRdb called the RT-PCR reads again in MiXCR, with one record for every CDR3 protein. Seen here are more than 150,000 distinct CDR3 sequences, around 8.8% observed once, and the top ten hold under 13%. This chain uses TRBV6-2 or TRBV6-3 with TRBJ2-3; 10 bases match TRBD2. The origin of this receptor is a man aged 50 to 59 who received an inactivated influenza vaccine. Sample: non-naive T cells sorted from PBMCs, taken on the day of vaccination. In DNA form, the CDR3 reads TGTGCCAGCAGCCAACTAGCGGGGTCGGGGACAGATACGCAGTATTTT. Protein: CASSQLAGSGTDTQYF.